This T cell receptor (beta chain) was sequenced for a study of blood T cell repertoires in COVID-19. About the research overall: Specimens from acute and convalescent COVID-19 originated in the United States, Italy and Spain. PBMCs, B-cell-depleted T cells, or T cells provided the cDNA or gDNA that made up the material.

Authors' processing steps: Reference gene primer amplification in the assay estimated nucleated cell counts. Sequencing was performed with immunoSEQ multiplex PCR; in TCRdb, only in-frame clones are kept and a portion is missing. That table supplies the V and J calls and clone size; D and trimming were determined from the DNA. The repertoire has 65,000 or so clones, roughly 87% of them found once; the top ten carry 9.5% to 13%. Trimming cost V 5 bases and J 12 bases; bases outside gene matches: 11. This CDR3 is 16 amino acids long. In germline, CDR1 is MNHEY, CDR2 SMNVEV (reference sequence). V is TRBV27 and J is TRBJ2-3; TRBD2 agrees at 16 bases. Sequenced sample: peripheral blood. This clonotype originated in a human donor with acute or convalescent COVID-19. The donor label of this sample is uncertain. Written as DNA, the CDR3 is TGTGCCAGCAGTCCAGGGACTAGCGGGGGGGTCGAGGTCCAGTATTTT. It encodes CASSPGTSGGVEVQYF.